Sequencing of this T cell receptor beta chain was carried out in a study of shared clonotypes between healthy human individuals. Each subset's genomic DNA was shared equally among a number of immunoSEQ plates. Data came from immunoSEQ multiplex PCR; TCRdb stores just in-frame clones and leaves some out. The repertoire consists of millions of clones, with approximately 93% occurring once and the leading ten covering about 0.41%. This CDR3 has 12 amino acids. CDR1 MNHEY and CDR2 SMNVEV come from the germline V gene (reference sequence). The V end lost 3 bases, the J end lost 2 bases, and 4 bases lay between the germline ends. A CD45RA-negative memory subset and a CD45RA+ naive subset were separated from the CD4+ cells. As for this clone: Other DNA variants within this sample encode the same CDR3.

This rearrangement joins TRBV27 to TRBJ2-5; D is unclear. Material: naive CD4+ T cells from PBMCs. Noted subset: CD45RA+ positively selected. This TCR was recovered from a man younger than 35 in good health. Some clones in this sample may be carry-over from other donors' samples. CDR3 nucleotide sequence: TGTGCCAGCAGTTTCCTACAAGAGACCCAGTACTTC. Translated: CASSFLQETQYF.